This is a list of T cell receptor beta chains from one sample in a study of cytomegalovirus exposure and HLA in healthy donors. Only in-frame clones appear in the TCRdb table, and some are missing; sequencing was by immunoSEQ multiplex PCR. The data show 160,000 or so clones, with just over 70% seen just once and under 3% held by the top ten. Specimen: PBMCs. The receptors derive from a human donor in good health. Both conserved end residues are trimmed from each CDR3. Each record gives: V gene, J gene, CDR3 protein.

>TRBV7-2|TRBJ1-4
ASKRGTGDEKLF
>TRBV5-1|TRBJ2-2
ASSLVSEGFTGELF
>TRBV30|TRBJ1-2
AWSVQGAFGYT
>TRBV15|TRBJ1-2
ATSRTGGNYGYT
>TRBV5-6|TRBJ1-2
ASSFRDRGYT
>TRBV6-4|TRBJ2-1
ASSDSSRGLNEQF
>TRBV11-3|TRBJ2-3
ASSLDTGTDTQY
>TRBV18|TRBJ2-1
ASSQAGGTYNEQF
>TRBV9|TRBJ2-5
ASSVAQRGGLETQY
>TRBV5-1|TRBJ1-4
ASSQPGATNEKLF
>TRBV27|TRBJ2-6
ASSSPGGSGANVLT
>TRBV4-1|TRBJ1-1
ASSQDQQGANTEAF
>TRBV7-9|TRBJ2-7
SSSLGTGSRGYEQY
>TRBV14|TRBJ1-5
ASSEGQYSNQPQH
>TRBV19|TRBJ1-1
ASSIWTGSNTEAF
>TRBV7-6|TRBJ2-5
ASTSGATTETQY
>TRBV6-6|TRBJ2-1
ASSAGQGRSYNEQF
>TRBV14|TRBJ2-1
ASSQGGYRDEQF
>TRBV4-2|TRBJ2-1
ASGSTGHNEQF
>TRBV6-5|TRBJ2-1
ASSYSPGPSGGAPF
>TRBV19|TRBJ2-7
ASSTTGTGISEQY
>TRBV2|TRBJ2-1
ASETGANEQF
>TRBV30|TRBJ1-6
AWSVQEQAPLH
>TRBV15|TRBJ2-7
ATSRDRTGEQY
>TRBV11-2|TRBJ2-5
ASSLFKGTTLETQY
>TRBV16|TRBJ2-3
ASSLRTSGGDTQY
>TRBV5-6|TRBJ1-2
ASSNANYGYT
>TRBV7-5|TRBJ2-7
ARGNRGAYEQY
>TRBV19|TRBJ1-1
AIKDRNTEAF
>TRBV6-1|TRBJ1-6
ASSERQGANSPLH
>TRBV6-5|TRBJ1-5
ASSYSGSGQPQH
>TRBV2|TRBJ1-5
ASSESGLKQPQH
>TRBV25-1|TRBJ2-6
ASSEYIRNSGANVLT